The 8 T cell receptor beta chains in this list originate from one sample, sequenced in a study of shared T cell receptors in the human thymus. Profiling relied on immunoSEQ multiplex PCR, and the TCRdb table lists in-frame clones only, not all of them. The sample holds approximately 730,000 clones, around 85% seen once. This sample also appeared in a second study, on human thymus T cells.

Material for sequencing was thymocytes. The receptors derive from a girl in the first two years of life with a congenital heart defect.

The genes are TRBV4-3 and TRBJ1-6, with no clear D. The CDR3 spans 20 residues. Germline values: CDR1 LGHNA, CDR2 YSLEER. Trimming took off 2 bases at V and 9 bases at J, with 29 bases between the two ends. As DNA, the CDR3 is TGCGCCAGCAGCCAAATCTCGACTGGATTCGAACACACCGGCGGTTCACCCCTCCACTTT. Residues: CASSQISTGFEHTGGSPLHF.

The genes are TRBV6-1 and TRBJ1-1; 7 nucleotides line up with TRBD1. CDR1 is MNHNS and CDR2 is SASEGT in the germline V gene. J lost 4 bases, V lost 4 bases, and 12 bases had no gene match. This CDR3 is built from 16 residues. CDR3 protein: CASSGGQEPGCTEAFF. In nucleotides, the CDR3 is TGTGCCAGCAGTGGTGGACAGGAGCCTGGGTGCACTGAAGCTTTCTTT.

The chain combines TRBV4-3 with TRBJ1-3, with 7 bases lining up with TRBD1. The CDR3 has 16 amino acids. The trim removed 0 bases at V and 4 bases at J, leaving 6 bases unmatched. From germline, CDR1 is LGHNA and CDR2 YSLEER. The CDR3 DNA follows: TGCGCCAGCAGCCAAGATCGGAGGGGGCTCGGAAACACCATATATTTT. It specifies CASSQDRRGLGNTIYF.

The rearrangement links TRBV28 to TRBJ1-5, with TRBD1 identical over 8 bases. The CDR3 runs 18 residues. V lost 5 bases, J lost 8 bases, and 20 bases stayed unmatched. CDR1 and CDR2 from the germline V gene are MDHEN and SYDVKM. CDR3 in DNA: TGTGCCAGCAGTCCCATCCCCCCCGGACAGGGCCCAATCGAGCCCCAGCATTTT. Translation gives CASSPIPPGQGPIEPQHF.

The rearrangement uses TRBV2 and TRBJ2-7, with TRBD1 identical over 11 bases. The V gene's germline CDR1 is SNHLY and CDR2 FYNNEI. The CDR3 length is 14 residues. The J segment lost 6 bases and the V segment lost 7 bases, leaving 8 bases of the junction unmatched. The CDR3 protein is CASITGQGAGEQYF. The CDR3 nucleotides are TGTGCCAGCATCACTGGACAGGGGGCAGGCGAGCAGTACTTC.

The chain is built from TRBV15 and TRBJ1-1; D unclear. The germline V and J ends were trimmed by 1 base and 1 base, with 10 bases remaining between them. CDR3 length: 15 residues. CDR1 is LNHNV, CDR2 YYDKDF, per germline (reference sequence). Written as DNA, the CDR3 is TGTGCCACCAGCAGAGGGAGGCCATGGAACACTGAAGCTTTCTTT. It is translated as CATSRGRPWNTEAFF.

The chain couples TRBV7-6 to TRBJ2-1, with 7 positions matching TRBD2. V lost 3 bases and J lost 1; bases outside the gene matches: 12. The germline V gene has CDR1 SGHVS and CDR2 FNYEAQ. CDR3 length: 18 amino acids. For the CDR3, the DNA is TGTGCCAGCAGCTTGGGACTTCGTGGGGGGGGGTCCTACAATGAGCAGTTCTTC. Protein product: CASSLGLRGGGSYNEQFF.

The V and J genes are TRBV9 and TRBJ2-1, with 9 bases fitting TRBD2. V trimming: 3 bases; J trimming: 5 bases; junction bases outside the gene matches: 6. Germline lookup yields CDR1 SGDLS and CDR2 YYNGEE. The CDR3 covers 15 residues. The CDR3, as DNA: TGTGCCAGCAGCGGTAGCGGGGGCTTCGACAATGAGCAGTTCTTC. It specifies CASSGSGGFDNEQFF.